This is a list of T cell receptor beta chains from one sample in a study of shared clonotypes between healthy human individuals. Profiled with immunoSEQ multiplex PCR; TCRdb holds only in-frame clones, not every one. The profile shows 800,000 to 950,000 clones, about 97% of them singletons. Sample: naive CD8+ T cells sorted from blood. Source of these receptors: a man in his thirties or forties in good health. CDR3s include the opening cysteine and the closing phenylalanine or tryptophan. The D gene is left open where the match is weak. Size is stated for part of the rows, as once, few or many counts, or as a class when the clone is expanded.

j_call v_call clone_size d_call cdr3_nt cdr3_aa
TRBJ1-1 TRBV5-5 . . TGTGCCAGCAGCTTGGGACAGCACACTGAAGCTTTCTTT CASSLGQHTEAFF
TRBJ2-3 TRBV7-9 . TRBD1 TGTGCCAGCAGCGCTACAGGGGGACGGGCAGATACGCAGTATTTT CASSATGGRADTQYF
TRBJ2-7 TRBV4-3 . . TGCGCCAGCAGCCAAGAGGAGGCTTATGGTGAGCAGTACTTC CASSQEEAYGEQYF
TRBJ2-3 TRBV11-3 . . TGTGCCAGCAGTCATGAAAGCGGGCCTTATGTGCAGTATTTT CASSHESGPYVQYF
TRBJ2-7 TRBV27 once TRBD2 TGTGCCAGCAGTTTTCGGGCTAGCGGGAGCTACGAGCAGTACTTC CASSFRASGSYEQYF
TRBJ1-2 TRBV2 . TRBD1 TGTGCCACCGCAGGGGGCAGAGGCTACACCTTC CATAGGRGYTF
TRBJ1-2 TRBV4-1 once . TGCGCCAGCAGCCAAGAGGCCGGGACTTCTAACTATGGCTACACCTTC CASSQEAGTSNYGYTF
TRBJ2-7 TRBV7-9 . . TGTGCCGGGTCGACGGAATCCTACGAGCAGTACTTC CAGSTESYEQYF
TRBJ2-1 TRBV9 . . TGTGCCAGCAGCGTAGAGGGGATTCCGGGGACAAGCTCCTACAATGAGCAGTTCTTC CASSVEGIPGTSSYNEQFF
TRBJ2-1 TRBV2 . TRBD2 TGTGCCAGCAGTGTCGGTGGGGGACTACCCTACAATGAGCAGTTCTTC CASSVGGGLPYNEQFF
TRBJ2-1 TRBV19 . . TGTGCCAGTAGTACGGGAGTGGAGAATGAGCAGTTCTTC CASSTGVENEQFF